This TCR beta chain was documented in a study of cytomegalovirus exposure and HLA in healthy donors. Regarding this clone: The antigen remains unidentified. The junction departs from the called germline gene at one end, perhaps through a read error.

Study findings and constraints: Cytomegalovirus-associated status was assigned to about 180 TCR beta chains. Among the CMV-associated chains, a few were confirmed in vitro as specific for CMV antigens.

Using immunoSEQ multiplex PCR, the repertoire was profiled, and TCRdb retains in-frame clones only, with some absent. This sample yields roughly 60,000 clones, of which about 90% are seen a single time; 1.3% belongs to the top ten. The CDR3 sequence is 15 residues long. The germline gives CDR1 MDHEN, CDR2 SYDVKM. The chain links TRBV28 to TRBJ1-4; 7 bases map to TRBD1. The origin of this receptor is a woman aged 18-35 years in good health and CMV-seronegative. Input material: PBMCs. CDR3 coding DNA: TGTGCCAGCAGTTTATGGGACAGGTCTAAAGAAAAACTGTTTTTT. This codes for CASSLWDRSKEKLFF. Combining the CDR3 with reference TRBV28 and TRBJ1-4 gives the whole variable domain DVKVTQSSRYLVKRTGEKVFLECVQDMDHENMFWYRQDPGLGLRLIYFSYDVKMKEKGDIPEGYSVSREKKERFSLILESASTNQTSMYLCASSLWDRSKEKLFFGSGTQLSVL.